This is a list of T cell receptor beta chains from one sample in a study of T cell responses to AZD1222 COVID-19 vaccine. The assay was immunoSEQ multiplex PCR, and TCRdb's table has in-frame clones only and misses some. The table has about 31,000 clones, 88% seen once. Here the sequenced sample was peripheral blood, taken 28 days after the second AZD1222 dose. The receptor source for this set is an adult who received the AZD1222 COVID-19 vaccine. CDR3s include the opening cysteine and the closing phenylalanine or tryptophan. The size field is filled for only some rows; it gives once, few, many or a size class.

length	size	V	J	CDR3
13	-	TRBV19	TRBJ1-4	CASHRDRAEKLFF
15	-	TRBV4-2	TRBJ2-1	CASSQGGASGYEQFF
11	-	TRBV2	TRBJ2-3	CASSEASTQYF
14	-	TRBV11-2	TRBJ1-1	CASSITLGWTEAFF
13	-	TRBV10-3	TRBJ1-2	CAISEQGIYGYTF
15	-	TRBV10-3	TRBJ1-1	CAISDSGARNTEAFF
14	-	TRBV5-1	TRBJ1-4	CASSFGQGARKLFF
16	-	TRBV7-9	TRBJ1-2	CASSFEITGLYYGYTF
14	-	TRBV5-1	TRBJ1-1	CASSSLSLGHEAFF
18	-	TRBV2	TRBJ2-7	CAINDRATPRGVDYEQYF
15	-	TRBV7-8	TRBJ1-6	CASSLGPGDNSPLHF
17	-	TRBV11-3	TRBJ2-3	CASSLGRGGQPSDTQYF
13	-	TRBV28	TRBJ2-5	CASSSQGVETQYF
11	-	TRBV19	TRBJ2-7	CASSIVYEQYF
15	-	TRBV7-2	TRBJ2-7	CASSVSGQSSYEQYF
14	-	TRBV5-1	TRBJ2-3	CASSQGAPADTQYF
15	-	TRBV28	TRBJ2-2	CASRRTGVGLRELFF
15	-	TRBV18	TRBJ2-1	CASSLNAVGGNEQFF
13	-	TRBV20-1	TRBJ1-5	CSASIDRDQPQHF
14	-	TRBV20-1	TRBJ1-5	CSASRPGSNQPQHF
15	-	TRBV7-6	TRBJ2-5	CASSLAGGSWETQYF
17	-	TRBV7-2	TRBJ2-5	CASSKPASSGVQETQYF
13	-	TRBV19	TRBJ1-2	CASISGGLFGYTF
17	-	TRBV5-1	TRBJ1-2	CASSSQTNTKVNYGYTF
15	-	TRBV6-5	TRBJ1-5	CASRTAGGNNQPQHF
17	-	TRBV27	TRBJ2-2	CASSGTGTGIGTGELFF
13	-	TRBV10-3	TRBJ2-3	CAISDGATDTQYF
16	-	TRBV5-1	TRBJ1-6	CASSLDRGARNSPLHF
15	-	TRBV5-4	TRBJ2-7	CASSLPDGQGYEQYF
15	-	TRBV19	TRBJ1-2	CASSIVPGDVYGYTF
15	few	TRBV5-4	TRBJ2-7	CASSFGGGATYEQYF
12	-	TRBV28	TRBJ1-6	CASSPSTSPLHF
17	once	TRBV28	TRBJ2-7	CASSLSFGTGGTGEQYF
15	-	TRBV12-5	TRBJ2-3	CASGSGRGLKDTQYF
16	-	TRBV3-1/TRBV3-2	TRBJ1-4	CASSPIPGTGDEKLFF
16	-	TRBV5-6	TRBJ2-7	CASSFRTGLGGIGQYF
14	-	TRBV5-5	TRBJ1-6	CASSRQGEGSPLHF
14	-	TRBV6-6	TRBJ1-2	CASRTTAQGLGYTF
13	-	TRBV18	TRBJ1-5	CASSRSQDQPQHF
13	-	TRBV28	TRBJ2-7	CASSGQAPYEQYF
14	-	TRBV11-3	TRBJ1-1	CASSAGGRNTEAFF
16	once	TRBV5-1	TRBJ2-3	CASSLGGTGRADTQYF
13	-	TRBV29-1	TRBJ2-7	CSVVAGPIGEQYF
19	-	TRBV6-2/TRBV6-3	TRBJ2-2	CASSYSKLGDSPNTGELFF
15	-	TRBV5-1	TRBJ2-5	CASSLPGQGKETQYF